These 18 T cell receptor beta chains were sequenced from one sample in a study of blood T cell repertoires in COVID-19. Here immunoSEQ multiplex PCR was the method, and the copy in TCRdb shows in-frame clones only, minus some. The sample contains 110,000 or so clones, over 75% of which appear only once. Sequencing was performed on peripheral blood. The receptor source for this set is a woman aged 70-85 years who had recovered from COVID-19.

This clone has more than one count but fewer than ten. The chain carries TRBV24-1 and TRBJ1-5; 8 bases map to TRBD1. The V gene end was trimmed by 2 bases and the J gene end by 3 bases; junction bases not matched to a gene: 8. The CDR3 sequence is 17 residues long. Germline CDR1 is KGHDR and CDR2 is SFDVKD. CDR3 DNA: TGTGCCACCAGTGATTCCCGACAGGGGCCCCTCAATCAGCCCCAGCATTTT. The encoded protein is CATSDSRQGPLNQPQHF.

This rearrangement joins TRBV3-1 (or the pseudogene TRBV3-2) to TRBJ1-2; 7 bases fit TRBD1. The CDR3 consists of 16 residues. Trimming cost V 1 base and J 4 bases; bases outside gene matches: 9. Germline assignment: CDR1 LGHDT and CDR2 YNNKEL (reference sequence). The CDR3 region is CASSQGTGGLSYGYTF. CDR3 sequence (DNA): TGTGCCAGCAGCCAAGGGACAGGCGGTCTCTCCTATGGCTACACCTTC.

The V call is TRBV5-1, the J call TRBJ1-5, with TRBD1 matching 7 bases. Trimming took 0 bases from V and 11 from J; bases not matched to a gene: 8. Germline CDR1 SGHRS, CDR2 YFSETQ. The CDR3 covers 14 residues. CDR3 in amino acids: CASSLVGGGRAQHF. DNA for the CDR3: TGCGCCAGCAGCTTGGTTGGAGGGGGCAGGGCCCAGCATTTT.

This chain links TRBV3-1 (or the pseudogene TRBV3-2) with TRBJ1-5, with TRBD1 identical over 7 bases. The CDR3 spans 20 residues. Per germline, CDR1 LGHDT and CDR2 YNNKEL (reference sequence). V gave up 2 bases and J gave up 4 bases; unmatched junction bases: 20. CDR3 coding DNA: TGTGCCAGCAGCCAACCTCACCAGGGACCACGACAGGGTGGAAATCAGCCCCAGCATTTT. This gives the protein CASSQPHQGPRQGGNQPQHF.

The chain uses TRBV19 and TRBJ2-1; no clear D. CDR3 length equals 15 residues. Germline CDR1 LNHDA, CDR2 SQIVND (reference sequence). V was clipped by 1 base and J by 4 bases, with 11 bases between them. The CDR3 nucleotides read TGTGCCAGTAGTATAGCCCTAGATGGATACAATGAGCAGTTCTTC. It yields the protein CASSIALDGYNEQFF.

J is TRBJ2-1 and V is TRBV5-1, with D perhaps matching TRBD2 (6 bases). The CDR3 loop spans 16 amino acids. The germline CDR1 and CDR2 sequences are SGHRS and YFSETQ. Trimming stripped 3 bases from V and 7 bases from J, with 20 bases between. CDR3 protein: CASSYNPPGDLNEQFF. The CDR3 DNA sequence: TGCGCCAGCAGCTACAATCCCCCGGGAGATTTGAATGAGCAGTTCTTC.

The CDR3 reads CASSSRTSASTAYNEQFF. CDR3 coding DNA: TGTGCCAGTAGTAGCCGGACTAGCGCCTCTACCGCCTACAATGAGCAGTTCTTC. The chain couples TRBV19 to TRBJ2-1; the match to TRBD2 covers 9 bases. CDR1 LNHDA and CDR2 SQIVND come from the germline V gene (reference sequence). This CDR3 comprises 18 residues. The V gene end was trimmed by 4 bases and the J gene end by 2 bases; junction bases not matched to a gene: 12. The whole variable domain, remainder taken from reference TRBV19 and TRBJ2-1, is DGGITQSPKYLFRKEGQNVTLSCEQNLNHDAMYWYRQDPGQGLRLIYYSQIVNDFQKGDIAEGYSVSREKKESFPLTVTSAQKNPTAFYLCASSSRTSASTAYNEQFFGPGTRLTVL.

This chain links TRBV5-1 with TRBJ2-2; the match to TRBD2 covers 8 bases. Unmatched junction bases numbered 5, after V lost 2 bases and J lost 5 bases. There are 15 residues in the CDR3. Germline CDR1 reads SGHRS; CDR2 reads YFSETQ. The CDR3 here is CASSLSSGRTGELFF. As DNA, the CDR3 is TGCGCCAGCAGCTTATCTAGCGGGCGGACCGGGGAGCTGTTTTTT.

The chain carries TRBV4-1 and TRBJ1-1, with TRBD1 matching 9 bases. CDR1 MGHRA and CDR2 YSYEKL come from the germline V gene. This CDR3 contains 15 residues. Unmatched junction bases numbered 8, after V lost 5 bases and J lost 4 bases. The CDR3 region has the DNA TGCGCCAGCAGCTCGGGACAGGGAAGCGGCACTGAAGCTTTCTTT. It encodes CASSSGQGSGTEAFF.

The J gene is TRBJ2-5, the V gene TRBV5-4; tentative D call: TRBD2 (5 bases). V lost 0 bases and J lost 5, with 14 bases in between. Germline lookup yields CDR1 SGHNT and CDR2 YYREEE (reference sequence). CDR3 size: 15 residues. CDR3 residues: CASSLERQIGETQYF. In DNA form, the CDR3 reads TGTGCCAGCAGCTTGGAGCGGCAGATTGGCGAGACCCAGTACTTC.

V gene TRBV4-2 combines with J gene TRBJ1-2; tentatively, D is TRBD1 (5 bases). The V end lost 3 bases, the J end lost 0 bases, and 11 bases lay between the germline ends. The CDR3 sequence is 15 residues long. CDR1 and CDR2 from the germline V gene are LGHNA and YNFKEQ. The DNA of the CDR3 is TGTGCCAGCAGCCAGGGGGGGACGCCTAACTATGGCTACACCTTC. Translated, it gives CASSQGGTPNYGYTF.

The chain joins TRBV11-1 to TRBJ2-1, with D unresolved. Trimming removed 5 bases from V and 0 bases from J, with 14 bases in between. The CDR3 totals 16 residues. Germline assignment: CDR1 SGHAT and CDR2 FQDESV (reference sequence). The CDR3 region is CASSPLRTSSYNEQFF. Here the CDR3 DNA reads TGTGCCAGCAGCCCCTTGAGAACGAGCTCCTACAATGAGCAGTTCTTC.

CDR3 sequence reads: CASSPVNTGGSYEQYF. The CDR3 DNA is TGTGCCAGCTCACCGGTAAATACAGGGGGCTCCTACGAGCAGTACTTC. The chain employs TRBV18 and TRBJ2-7; 8 bases match TRBD1. CDR3 length: 16 amino acids. Germline loops: CDR1 KGHSH, CDR2 LQKENI. After removal of 3 bases from V and 0 bases from J, the junction contained 7 bases not matched to a gene.

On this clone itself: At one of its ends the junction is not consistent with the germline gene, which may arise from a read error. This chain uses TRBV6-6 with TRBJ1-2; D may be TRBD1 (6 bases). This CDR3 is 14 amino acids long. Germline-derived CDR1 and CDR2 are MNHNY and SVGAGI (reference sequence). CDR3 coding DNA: TGTGCCAGCAGTCAGGGGAATACTATCTATGGCCACACCTTC. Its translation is CASSQGNTIYGHTF.

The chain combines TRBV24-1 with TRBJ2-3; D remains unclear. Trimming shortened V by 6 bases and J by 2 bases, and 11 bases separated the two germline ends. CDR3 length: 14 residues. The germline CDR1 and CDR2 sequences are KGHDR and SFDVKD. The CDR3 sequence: CATSRIGSTDTQYF. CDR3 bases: TGTGCCACCAGTCGGATCGGGTCCACAGATACGCAGTATTTT.

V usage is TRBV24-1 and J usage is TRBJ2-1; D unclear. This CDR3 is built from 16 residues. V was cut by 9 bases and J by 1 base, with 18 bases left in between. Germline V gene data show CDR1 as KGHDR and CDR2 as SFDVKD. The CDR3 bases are TGTGCCACCGCGGTATCTAGTGCTAGGTCCTACAATGAGCAGTTCTTC. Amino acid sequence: CATAVSSARSYNEQFF.

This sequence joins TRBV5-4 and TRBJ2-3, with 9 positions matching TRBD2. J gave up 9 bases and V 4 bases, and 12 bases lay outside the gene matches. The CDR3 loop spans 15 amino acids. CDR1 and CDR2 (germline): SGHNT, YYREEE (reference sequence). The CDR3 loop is CASSPRLAGEETQYF. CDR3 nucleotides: TGTGCCAGCAGCCCCCGTTTAGCGGGAGAGGAGACGCAGTATTTT.

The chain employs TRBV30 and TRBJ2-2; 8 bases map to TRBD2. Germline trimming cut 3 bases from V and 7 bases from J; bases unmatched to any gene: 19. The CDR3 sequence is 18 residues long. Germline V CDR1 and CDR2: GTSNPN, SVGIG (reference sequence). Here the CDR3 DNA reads TGTGCCTGGAGGCTCGGGGGGGGCCCCATTACATGTGGCGGGGAGCTGTTTTTT. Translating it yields CAWRLGGGPITCGGELFF.